The 25 T cell receptor beta chains presented below share a single source sample, sequenced in a study of yellow fever vaccine responses in identical twins. TCRdb reanalysed the RT-PCR reads using MiXCR and keeps one entry per CDR3 protein. The sample carries approximately 2,000 distinct CDR3 sequences, about 8% recorded once. The specimen comprised T cells from blood (PBMCs), unsorted or a sorted subset (not recorded which), sampled around 23 months after vaccination. These TCRs come from a woman aged 18-29 years who received the yellow fever vaccine.

Judged by abundance, this clonotype is medium-sized. The J gene is TRBJ2-1, the V gene TRBV27; no firm D call. Germline CDR1 MNHEY, CDR2 SMNVEV (reference sequence). CDR3 length equals 13 residues. Trimming shortened V by 3 bases and J by 3 bases, and 6 bases separated the two germline ends. CDR3 DNA sequence: TGTGCCAGCAGTTTGGGCAGCTACAATGAGCAGTTCTTC. Its translation is CASSLGSYNEQFF.

This clonotype is labeled medium-sized. V is TRBV29-1 and J is TRBJ2-7; TRBD1 or TRBD2 may be the D gene (5 bases each). Germline V gives CDR1 SQVTM, CDR2 ANQGSEA. Trimming cost V 4 bases and J 6 bases, with 13 bases left between them. This CDR3 comprises 12 residues. In DNA, the CDR3 is TGCAGCGTTGTCCGATATGGGGGCGAGCAGTACTTC. It encodes CSVVRYGGEQYF.

This clonotype showed up just a few times. The chain is built from TRBV15 and TRBJ2-7; 8 bases match TRBD2. Trimming removed 0 bases from V and 7 bases from J; junction bases left unmatched: 8. Germline V CDR1 and CDR2: LNHNV, YYDKDF (reference sequence). This CDR3 is 15 amino acids long. As DNA, the CDR3 is TGTGCCACCAGCAGAGAAAGCGGGGGCCAAGGGGAGCAGTACTTC. Translating gives CATSRESGGQGEQYF.

The V gene is TRBV5-6, the J gene TRBJ2-7; the match to TRBD1 covers 9 bases. The CDR3 spans 14 residues. Germline V lookup: CDR1 SGHDT, CDR2 YYEEEE. Trimming at V came to 0 bases and at J to 7 bases, leaving 5 bases not matched to a gene. The CDR3 region is CASSLEDRGGEQYF. In DNA, the CDR3 is TGTGCCAGCAGCTTGGAGGACAGGGGTGGAGAGCAGTACTTC.

A few counts support this clonotype. The chain has TRBV12-3 or TRBV12-4 and TRBJ2-1; 13 nucleotides align to TRBD2. Losses at the gene ends were 5 bases for V and 7 bases for J; bases not matched to a gene: 5. CDR3 length equals 15 residues. This CDR3 is CASSPTSGGANEQFF. As DNA, the CDR3 is TGTGCCAGCAGTCCAACTAGCGGGGGGGCTAATGAGCAGTTCTTC.

The chain has TRBV10-3 and TRBJ1-6; D call uncertain. Germline values: CDR1 ENHRY, CDR2 SYGVKD. The CDR3 is 12 amino acids. Between the trimmed V and J ends, which lost 0 bases and 13 bases, there was a span of 7 bases. The CDR3 DNA is TGTGCCATCAGTGAGTCGACGGGCCCCCTCCACTTT. This gives the protein CAISESTGPLHF.

This clonotype counts as medium-sized (0.01 to 0.1%). The chain joins TRBV7-6 to TRBJ2-7; the D call may be TRBD1 or TRBD2 (5 bases each). The CDR3 spans 15 residues. The ends were cut back, 3 bases at V and 2 bases at J, with 14 bases in the middle. Germline V gene sequence: CDR1 SGHVS, CDR2 FNYEAQ. CDR3 loop: CASSFQGEGTYEQYF. The DNA for the CDR3 is TGTGCCAGCAGCTTTCAGGGAGAGGGGACCTACGAGCAGTACTTC.

This clonotype was detected only a few times. This chain connects TRBV15 to TRBJ1-5; no definite D call. Trimming took 0 bases from V and 9 from J, leaving 15 bases between them. The germline V gene has CDR1 LNHNV and CDR2 YYDKDF (reference sequence). The CDR3 is 15 residues long. CDR3: CATSRDREGSRPQHF. The CDR3, as DNA: TGTGCCACCAGCAGAGATCGTGAAGGCTCCCGGCCCCAGCATTTT.

Relative to its sample, this clonotype is large. CDR3 sequence: CAYTGYNEQFF. The CDR3, as DNA: TGTGCCTATACCGGGTACAATGAGCAGTTCTTC. The chain links TRBV30 to TRBJ2-1, with D unclear. The CDR3 covers 11 residues. The V end was cut by 7 bases, the J end by 4 bases, with 8 bases between. CDR1 is GTSNPN and CDR2 is SVGIG in the germline V gene (reference sequence). Full variable domain (rest looked up from reference TRBV30 and TRBJ2-1): SQTIHQWPATLVQPVGSPLSLECTVEGTSNPNLYWYRQAAGRGLQLLFYSVGIGQISSEVPQNLSASRPQDRQFILSSKKLLLSDSGFYLCAYTGYNEQFFGPGTRLTVL.

By share, this clonotype counts as large (0.1 to 1%). The rearrangement uses TRBV6-1 and TRBJ2-4; D unclear. The V end was cut by 10 bases, the J end by 2 bases, with 9 bases between. CDR3 length equals 12 residues. Germline CDR1 MNHNS, CDR2 SASEGT. As DNA, the CDR3 is TGTGCCACCCGCCGGCCCAAAAACATTCAGTACTTC. This sequence encodes CATRRPKNIQYF.

The chain is built from TRBV15 and TRBJ2-5; 7 bases are a match to TRBD1. CDR3 length equals 14 residues. V lost 4 bases and J lost 3; bases outside the gene matches: 5. Per germline, CDR1 LNHNV and CDR2 YYDKDF (reference sequence). CDR3 coding DNA: TGTGCCACCAGCAAACGACAGGGCGAAGAGACCCAGTACTTC. It translates to CATSKRQGEETQYF.

This clonotype has just a few counts. V usage is TRBV4-3 and J usage is TRBJ2-7; D is unresolved. The CDR3 runs 15 residues. With 0 bases removed from V and 0 bases from J, the gap between germline ends came to 9 bases. Germline CDR1 is LGHNA and CDR2 is YSLEER. CDR3 in amino acids: CASSQDSGGSYEQYF. The CDR3 nucleotides are TGCGCCAGCAGCCAAGATAGTGGCGGCTCCTACGAGCAGTACTTC.

The chain couples TRBV4-3 to TRBJ2-7, with TRBD1 matching over 7 bases. The CDR3 spans 15 residues. With V trimmed by 4 bases and J by 7 bases, 13 bases remained unmatched. Germline loops: CDR1 LGHNA, CDR2 YSLEER. DNA for the CDR3: TGCGCCAGCAGCCCCCTCACGACAGGGTTGGGGGAGCAGTACTTC. It codes for CASSPLTTGLGEQYF.

The chain links TRBV11-1 to TRBJ2-3; D gene ambiguous. The CDR3 length is 17 residues. Germline lookup yields CDR1 SGHAT and CDR2 FQDESV (reference sequence). Trimming pared 1 base from V and 8 bases from J, leaving 22 bases between. The CDR3 DNA reads as TGTGCCAGCAGCTTAGTGAGGTCGATCCCCGCGGCAGGTACGCAGTATTTT. Amino acids: CASSLVRSIPAAGTQYF.

The chain is built from TRBV10-3 and TRBJ1-2; D may be TRBD1 (5 bases). Germline CDR1 ENHRY, CDR2 SYGVKD. The CDR3 covers 11 residues. V lost 11 bases to trimming and J lost 8 bases, with 15 bases between them. The CDR3 region has the DNA TGTGCCGCTGTATTAGGGGACGGCTACACCTTC. It encodes CAAVLGDGYTF.

Comment on this clonotype: Possible read error: a much larger clone is one base away. Here the CDR3 DNA reads TGCGCAATTGGGGGCTCCTATAATTCACCCCTCCACTTT. This sequence encodes CAIGGSYNSPLHF. The chain combines TRBV10-1 with TRBJ1-6; weak D call: TRBD1 (5 bases). This CDR3 is 13 amino acids long. The germline V gene encodes CDR1 WNHNN and CDR2 SYGVQD (reference sequence).

This clonotype came up a few times. DNA for the CDR3: TGTGCCAGCAGCTTAATTTCTGAGCAGTTCTTC. Its translation: CASSLISEQFF. This rearrangement joins TRBV11-1 to TRBJ2-1; no firm D call. V lost 2 bases and J 9 bases, leaving 5 bases between the germline ends. This CDR3 comprises 11 residues. Per the germline V gene, CDR1 is SGHAT and CDR2 is FQDESV (reference sequence). Full variable domain (rest looked up from reference TRBV11-1 and TRBJ2-1): EAEVAQSPRYKITEKSQAVAFWCDPISGHATLYWYRQILGQGPELLVQFQDESVVDDSQLPKDRFSAERLKGVDSTLKIQPAELGDSAMYLCASSLISEQFFGPGTRLTVL.

The chain is built from TRBV7-7 and TRBJ2-1; TRBD2 matches at 10 bases. Looked up from germline, CDR1 is SSHAT and CDR2 is FNYEAQ (reference sequence). This CDR3 is 14 amino acids long. This chain's CDR3 is CAIGTSGVMNEQFF. Written as DNA, the CDR3 is TGTGCTATCGGTACTAGCGGGGTGATGAATGAGCAGTTCTTC.

V and J are TRBV6-1 and TRBJ1-5; D may be TRBD1 (5 bases). CDR3 size: 15 residues. V was trimmed by 0 bases and J by 7 bases, leaving 13 bases between them. Germline V gives CDR1 MNHNS, CDR2 SASEGT. CDR3 nucleotide sequence: TGTGCCAGCAGTGAAGCGTCAGGAGGGGCGCAGCCCCAGCATTTT. Protein sequence: CASSEASGGAQPQHF.

This clonotype is medium-sized (0.01 to 0.1%) by share. A read error may account for a junction end that differs from germline. This chain links TRBV7-7 with TRBJ2-5; D may correspond to TRBD1 or TRBD2 (5 bases each). CDR1 and CDR2 from the germline V gene are SSHAT and FNYEAQ (reference sequence). The CDR3 spans 14 residues. CDR3 nucleotide sequence: TGTGCTAGCAGCTTCCCGGGACCCCAAGAGACCCAGTACTTC. Translation gives CASSFPGPQETQYF.

The chain combines TRBV5-1 with TRBJ2-7; either TRBD1 or TRBD2 may fit D (5 bases each). The CDR3 length is 14 residues. In germline, CDR1 is SGHRS, CDR2 YFSETQ. Trimming stripped 0 bases from V and 0 bases from J, with 7 bases between. The CDR3 sequence: CASSLDGTSYEQYF. For the CDR3, the DNA is TGCGCCAGCAGCTTGGACGGGACCTCCTACGAGCAGTACTTC.

The V call is TRBV11-3, the J call TRBJ2-5; the D gene is possibly TRBD2 (5 bases). This CDR3 has 14 residues. V lost 5 bases and J 4 bases, leaving 14 bases between the germline ends. Per germline, CDR1 SGHNT and CDR2 YENEEA. Here the CDR3 DNA reads TGTGCCAGCAGCCGGATCGGGGAGTTAGAGACCCAGTACTTC. Protein: CASSRIGELETQYF.

This clonotype was found a few times. The chain carries TRBV15 and TRBJ1-5; no clear D. The V end was cut by 3 bases, the J end by 2 bases, with 5 bases between. The CDR3 covers 13 residues. From germline, CDR1 is LNHNV and CDR2 YYDKDF (reference sequence). The CDR3 nucleotides are TGTGCCACCAGCAGGGGAGGCAATCAGCCCCAGCATTTT. Translated: CATSRGGNQPQHF.

The rearrangement links TRBV11-1 to TRBJ2-1; 9 bases agree with TRBD1. From germline, CDR1 is SGHAT and CDR2 FQDESV (reference sequence). Trimming removed 5 bases from V and 6 bases from J; junction bases left unmatched: 5. The CDR3 totals 14 residues. The CDR3: CASSPRDRVNEQFF. The DNA for the CDR3 is TGTGCCAGCAGCCCACGGGACAGGGTCAATGAGCAGTTCTTC.

The V and J genes are TRBV11-3 and TRBJ2-5; TRBD2 might be the D (7 bases). The CDR3 contains 15 residues. Germline assignment: CDR1 SGHNT and CDR2 YENEEA. V lost 5 bases, J lost 1 base, and 14 bases lay in between. CDR3: CASSRLAGAQETQYF. In nucleotides, the CDR3 is TGTGCCAGCAGCAGACTCGCGGGGGCCCAAGAGACCCAGTACTTC.